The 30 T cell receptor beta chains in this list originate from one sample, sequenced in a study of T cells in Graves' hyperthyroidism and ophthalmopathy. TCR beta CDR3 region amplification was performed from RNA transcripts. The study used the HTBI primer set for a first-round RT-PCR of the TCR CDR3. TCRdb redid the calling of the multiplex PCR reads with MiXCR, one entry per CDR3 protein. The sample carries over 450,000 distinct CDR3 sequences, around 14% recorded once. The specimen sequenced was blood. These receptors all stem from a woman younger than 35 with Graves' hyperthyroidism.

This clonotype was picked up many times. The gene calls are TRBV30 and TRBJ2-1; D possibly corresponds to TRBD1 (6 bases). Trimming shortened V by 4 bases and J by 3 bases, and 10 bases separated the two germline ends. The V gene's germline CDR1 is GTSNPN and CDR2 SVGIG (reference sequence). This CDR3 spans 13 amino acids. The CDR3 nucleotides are TGTGCCTGGATACAGGGTGTCTACAATGAGCAGTTCTTC. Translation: CAWIQGVYNEQFF.

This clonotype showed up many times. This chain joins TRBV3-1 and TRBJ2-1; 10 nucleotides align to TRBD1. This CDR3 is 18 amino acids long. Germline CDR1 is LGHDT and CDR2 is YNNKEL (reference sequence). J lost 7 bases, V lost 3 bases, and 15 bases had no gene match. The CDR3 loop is CASSQYSTGTGVGNEQFF. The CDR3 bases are TGTGCCAGCAGCCAGTACTCTACCGGGACAGGGGTTGGGAATGAGCAGTTCTTC.

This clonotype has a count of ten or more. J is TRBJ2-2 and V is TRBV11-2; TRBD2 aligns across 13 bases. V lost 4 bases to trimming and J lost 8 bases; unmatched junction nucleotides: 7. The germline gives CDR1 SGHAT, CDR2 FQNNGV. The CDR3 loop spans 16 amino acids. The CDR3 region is CASSSTSGRAPGELFF. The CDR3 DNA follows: TGTGCCAGCAGCTCTACTAGCGGGAGGGCTCCAGGGGAGCTGTTTTTT. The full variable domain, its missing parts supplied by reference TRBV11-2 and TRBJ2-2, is EAGVAQSPRYKIIEKRQSVAFWCNPISGHATLYWYQQILGQGPKLLIQFQNNGVVDDSQLPKDRFSAERLKGVDSTLKIQPAKLEDSAVYLCASSSTSGRAPGELFFGEGSRLTVL.

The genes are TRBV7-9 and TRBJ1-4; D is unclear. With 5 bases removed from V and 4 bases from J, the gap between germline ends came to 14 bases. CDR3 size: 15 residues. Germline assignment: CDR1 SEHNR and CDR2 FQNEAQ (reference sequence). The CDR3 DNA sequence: TGTGCCAGCAGCGACGCGCGGGCCTTTAATGAAAAACTGTTTTTT. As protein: CASSDARAFNEKLFF.

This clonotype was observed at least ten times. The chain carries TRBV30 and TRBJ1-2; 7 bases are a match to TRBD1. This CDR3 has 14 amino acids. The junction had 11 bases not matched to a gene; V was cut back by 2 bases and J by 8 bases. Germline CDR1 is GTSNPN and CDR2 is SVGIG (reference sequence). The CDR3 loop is CAWSTQTDRRGYTF. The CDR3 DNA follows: TGTGCCTGGAGTACCCAAACGGACAGGCGCGGCTACACCTTC. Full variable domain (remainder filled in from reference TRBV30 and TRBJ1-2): SQTIHQWPATLVQPVGSPLSLECTVEGTSNPNLYWYRQAAGRGLQLLFYSVGIGQISSEVPQNLSASRPQDRQFILSSKKLLLSDSGFYLCAWSTQTDRRGYTFGSGTRLTVV.

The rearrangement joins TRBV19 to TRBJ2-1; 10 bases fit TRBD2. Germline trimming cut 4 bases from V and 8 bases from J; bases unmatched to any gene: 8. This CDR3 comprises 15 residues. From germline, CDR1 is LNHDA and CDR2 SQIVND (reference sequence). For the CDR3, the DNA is TGTGCCAGTAGTAGATGGGCTAGCGGGAGTGATGAGCAGTTCTTC. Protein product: CASSRWASGSDEQFF.

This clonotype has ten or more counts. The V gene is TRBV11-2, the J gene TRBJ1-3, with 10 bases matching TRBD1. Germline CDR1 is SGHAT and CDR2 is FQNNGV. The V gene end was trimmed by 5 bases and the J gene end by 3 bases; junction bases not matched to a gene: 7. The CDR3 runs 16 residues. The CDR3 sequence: CASSTRQGANGNTIYF. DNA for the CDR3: TGTGCCAGCAGCACTCGACAGGGGGCTAATGGAAACACCATATATTTT.

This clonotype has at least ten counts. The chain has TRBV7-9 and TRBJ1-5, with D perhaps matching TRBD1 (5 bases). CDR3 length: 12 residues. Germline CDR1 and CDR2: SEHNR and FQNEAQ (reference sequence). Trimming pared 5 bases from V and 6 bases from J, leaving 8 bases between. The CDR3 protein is CASSLGTQPQHF. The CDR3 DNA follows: TGTGCCAGCAGCCTTGGGACTCAGCCCCAGCATTTT.

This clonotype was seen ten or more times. In DNA, the CDR3 is TGTGCCAGCAGCCTACTAGGGCGGGAGCCCCAATACTCCTACAATGAGCAGTTCTTC. Its protein product is CASSLLGREPQYSYNEQFF. J is TRBJ2-1 and V is TRBV12-3 or TRBV12-4; 7 positions agree with TRBD2. There are 19 residues in the CDR3. V shed 6 bases and J 0 bases; nucleotides not matched to a gene: 17.

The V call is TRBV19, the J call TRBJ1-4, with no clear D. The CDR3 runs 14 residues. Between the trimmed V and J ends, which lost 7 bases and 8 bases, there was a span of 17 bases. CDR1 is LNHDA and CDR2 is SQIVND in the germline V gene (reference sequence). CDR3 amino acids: CASTPTRRGEKLFF. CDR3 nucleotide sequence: TGTGCCAGTACCCCCACCAGGCGGGGAGAAAAACTGTTTTTT. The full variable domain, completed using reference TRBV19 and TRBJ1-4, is DGGITQSPKYLFRKEGQNVTLSCEQNLNHDAMYWYRQDPGQGLRLIYYSQIVNDFQKGDIAEGYSVSREKKESFPLTVTSAQKNPTAFYLCASTPTRRGEKLFFGSGTQLSVL.

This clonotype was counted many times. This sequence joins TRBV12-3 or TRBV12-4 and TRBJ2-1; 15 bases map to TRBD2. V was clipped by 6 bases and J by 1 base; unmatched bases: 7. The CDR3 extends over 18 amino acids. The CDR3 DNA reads TGTGCCAGCAGGAGCTCCGGACTAGCGGGAGGGTCCTACAATGAGCAGTTCTTC. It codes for CASRSSGLAGGSYNEQFF.

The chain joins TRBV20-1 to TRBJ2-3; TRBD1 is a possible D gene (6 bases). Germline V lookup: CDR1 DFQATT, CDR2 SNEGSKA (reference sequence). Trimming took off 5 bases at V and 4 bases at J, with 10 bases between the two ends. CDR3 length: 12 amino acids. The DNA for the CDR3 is TGCAGTGCTCAGGGGTCGGCAGATACGCAGTATTTT. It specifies CSAQGSADTQYF.

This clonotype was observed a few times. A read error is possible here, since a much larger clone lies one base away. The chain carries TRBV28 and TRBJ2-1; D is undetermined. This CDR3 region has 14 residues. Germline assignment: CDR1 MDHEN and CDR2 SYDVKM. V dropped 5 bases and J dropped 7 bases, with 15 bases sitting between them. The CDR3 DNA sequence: TGTGCCAGCAGTCCTCTAGGGATCAGTAATGAGCAGTTCTTC. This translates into CASSPLGISNEQFF.

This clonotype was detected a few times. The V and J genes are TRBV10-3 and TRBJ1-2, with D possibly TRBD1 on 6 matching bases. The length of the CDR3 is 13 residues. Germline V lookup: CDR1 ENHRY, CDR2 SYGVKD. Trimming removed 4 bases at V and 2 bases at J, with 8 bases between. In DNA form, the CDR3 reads TGTGCCATCAGTGGGGGGGGCAACTATGGCTACACCTTC. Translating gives CAISGGGNYGYTF.

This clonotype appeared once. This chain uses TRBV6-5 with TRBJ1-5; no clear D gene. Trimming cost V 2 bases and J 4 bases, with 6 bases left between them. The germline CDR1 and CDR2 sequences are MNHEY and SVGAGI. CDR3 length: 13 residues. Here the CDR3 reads CASSYVKNQPQHF. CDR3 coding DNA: TGTGCCAGCAGTTACGTCAAAAATCAGCCCCAGCATTTT.

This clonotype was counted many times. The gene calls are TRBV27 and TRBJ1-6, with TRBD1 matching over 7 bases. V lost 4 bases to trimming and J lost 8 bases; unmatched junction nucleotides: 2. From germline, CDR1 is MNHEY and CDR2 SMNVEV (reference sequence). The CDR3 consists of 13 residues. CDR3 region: CASSYRGDSPLHF. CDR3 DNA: TGTGCCAGCAGTTACAGGGGTGATTCACCCCTCCACTTT.

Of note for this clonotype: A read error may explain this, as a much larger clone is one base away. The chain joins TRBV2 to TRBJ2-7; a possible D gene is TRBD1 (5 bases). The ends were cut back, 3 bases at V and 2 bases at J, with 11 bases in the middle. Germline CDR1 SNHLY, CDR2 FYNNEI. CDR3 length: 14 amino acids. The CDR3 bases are TGTGCCAGCAGTGACCCAGGGTCCACCTACGAGCAGTACTTC. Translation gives CASSDPGSTYEQYF.

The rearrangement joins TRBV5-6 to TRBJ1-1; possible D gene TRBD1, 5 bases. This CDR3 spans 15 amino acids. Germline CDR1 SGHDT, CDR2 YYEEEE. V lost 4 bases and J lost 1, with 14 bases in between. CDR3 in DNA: TGTGCCAGCAGCGCCCCTACTAGGGGGAACACTGAAGCTTTCTTT. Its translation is CASSAPTRGNTEAFF.

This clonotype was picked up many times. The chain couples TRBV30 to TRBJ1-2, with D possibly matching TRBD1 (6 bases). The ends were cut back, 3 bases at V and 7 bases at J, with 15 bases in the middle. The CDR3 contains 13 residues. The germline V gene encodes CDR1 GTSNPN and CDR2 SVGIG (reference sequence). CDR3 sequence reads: CAWSDTGISGYTF. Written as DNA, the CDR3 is TGTGCCTGGAGCGATACAGGGATATCTGGCTACACCTTC.

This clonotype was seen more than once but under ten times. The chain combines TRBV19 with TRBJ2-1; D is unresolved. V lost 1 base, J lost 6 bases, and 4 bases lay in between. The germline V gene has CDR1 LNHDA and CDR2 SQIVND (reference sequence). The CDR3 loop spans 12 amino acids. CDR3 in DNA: TGTGCCAGTAGTATAGTAAGCAATGAGCAGTTCTTC. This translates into CASSIVSNEQFF.

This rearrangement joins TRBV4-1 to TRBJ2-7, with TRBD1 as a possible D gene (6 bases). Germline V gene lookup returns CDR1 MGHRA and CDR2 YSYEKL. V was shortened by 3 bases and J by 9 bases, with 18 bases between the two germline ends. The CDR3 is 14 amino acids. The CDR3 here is CASSQSWGPNGQYV. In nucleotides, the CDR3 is TGCGCCAGCAGCCAGTCTTGGGGGCCAAATGGGCAGTACGTC.

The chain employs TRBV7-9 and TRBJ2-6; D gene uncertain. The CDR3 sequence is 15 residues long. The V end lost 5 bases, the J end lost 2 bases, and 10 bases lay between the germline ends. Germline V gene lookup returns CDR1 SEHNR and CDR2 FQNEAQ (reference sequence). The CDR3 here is CASSAPITGANVLTF. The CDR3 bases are TGTGCCAGCAGCGCGCCAATAACTGGGGCCAACGTCCTGACTTTC.

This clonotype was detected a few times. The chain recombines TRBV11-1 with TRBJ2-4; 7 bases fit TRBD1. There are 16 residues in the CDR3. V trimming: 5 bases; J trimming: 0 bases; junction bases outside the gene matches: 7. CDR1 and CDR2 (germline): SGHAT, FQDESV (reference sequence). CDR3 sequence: CASSQQGSLAKNIQYF. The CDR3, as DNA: TGTGCCAGCAGCCAACAGGGGTCATTAGCCAAAAACATTCAGTACTTC.

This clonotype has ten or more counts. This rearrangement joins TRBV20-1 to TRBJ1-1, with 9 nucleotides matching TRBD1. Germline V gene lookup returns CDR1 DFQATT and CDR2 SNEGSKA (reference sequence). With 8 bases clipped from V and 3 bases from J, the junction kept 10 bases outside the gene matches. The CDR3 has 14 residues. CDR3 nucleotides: TGCAGTACAACAAGACAGGGGGGGCACACTGAAGCTTTCTTT. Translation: CSTTRQGGHTEAFF.

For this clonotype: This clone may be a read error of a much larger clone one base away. CDR3 sequence: CASSVLNSFSYEQYF. The CDR3 DNA follows: TGTGCCAGCAGTGTTCTTAACAGCTTCTCCTACGAGCAGTACTTC. The chain joins TRBV2 to TRBJ2-7; D is uncertain. CDR1 and CDR2 (germline): SNHLY, FYNNEI. Trimming stripped 4 bases from V and 0 bases from J, with 13 bases between. This CDR3 spans 15 amino acids.

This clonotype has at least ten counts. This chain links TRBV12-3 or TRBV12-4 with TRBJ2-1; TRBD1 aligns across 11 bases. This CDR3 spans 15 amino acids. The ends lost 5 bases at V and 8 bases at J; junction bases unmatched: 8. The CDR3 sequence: CASSAGGQGVYEQFF. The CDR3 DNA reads TGTGCCAGCAGTGCTGGGGGACAGGGGGTCTATGAGCAGTTCTTC.

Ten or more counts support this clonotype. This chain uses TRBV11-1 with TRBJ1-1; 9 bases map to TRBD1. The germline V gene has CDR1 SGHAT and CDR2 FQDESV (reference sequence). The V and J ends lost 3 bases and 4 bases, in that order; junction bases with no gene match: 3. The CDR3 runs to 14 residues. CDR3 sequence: CASSFPGQGTEAFF. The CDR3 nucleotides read TGTGCCAGCAGCTTTCCGGGACAGGGCACTGAAGCTTTCTTT.

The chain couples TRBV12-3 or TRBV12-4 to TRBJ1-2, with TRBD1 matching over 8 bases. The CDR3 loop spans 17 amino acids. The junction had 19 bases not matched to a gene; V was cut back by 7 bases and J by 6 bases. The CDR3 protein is CASTNWRAGGRYHGYTF. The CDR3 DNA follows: TGTGCCAGCACCAATTGGAGGGCAGGGGGCCGCTATCATGGCTACACCTTC.

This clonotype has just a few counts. CDR3 amino acids: CASSQAGTGGDIQYF. The DNA of the CDR3 is TGCGCCAGCAGCCAAGCTGGGACAGGGGGGGACATTCAGTACTTC. The chain combines TRBV4-1 with TRBJ2-4, with 11 bases aligning to TRBD1. The length of the CDR3 is 15 residues. Germline values: CDR1 MGHRA, CDR2 YSYEKL. The ends lost 1 base at V and 8 bases at J; junction bases unmatched: 4.

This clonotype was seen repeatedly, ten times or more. The CDR3 coding sequence is TGTGCCAGCAGTTTAGGTAGGGCTAGCCTTTCCTACAATGAGCAGTTCTTC. Protein: CASSLGRASLSYNEQFF. This chain joins TRBV12-3 or TRBV12-4 and TRBJ2-1, with D tentatively TRBD2 (5 bases). V was shortened by 1 base and J by 1 base, with 14 bases between the two germline ends. The CDR3 covers 17 residues.